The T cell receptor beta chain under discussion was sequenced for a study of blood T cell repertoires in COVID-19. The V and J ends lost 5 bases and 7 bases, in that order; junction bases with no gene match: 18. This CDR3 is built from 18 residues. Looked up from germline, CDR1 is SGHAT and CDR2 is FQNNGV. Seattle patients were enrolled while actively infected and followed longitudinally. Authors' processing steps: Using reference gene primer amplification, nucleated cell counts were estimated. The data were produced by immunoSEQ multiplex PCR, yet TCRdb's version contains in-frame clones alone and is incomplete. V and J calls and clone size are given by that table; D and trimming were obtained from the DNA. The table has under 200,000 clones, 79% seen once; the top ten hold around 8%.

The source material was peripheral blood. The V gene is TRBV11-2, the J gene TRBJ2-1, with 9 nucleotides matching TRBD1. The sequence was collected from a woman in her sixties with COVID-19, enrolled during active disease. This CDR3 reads CASSTKYTRQGGENEQFF. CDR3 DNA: TGTGCCAGCAGCACAAAATACACCCGACAGGGGGGGGAGAATGAGCAGTTCTTC.